This TCR beta chain was captured by sequencing in a study of T cells in localized non-small cell lung cancer. Study-level points and caveats: A median of about 60 of the top 100 tumor clones appeared in adjacent lung, which was paired and uninvolved. Of the tissues analyzed, uninvolved adjacent lung showed maximal T cell clonality, greater than tumor. Heterogeneity remains possible because sequencing was limited to only one tumor region. Longer overall survival associated with higher blood T cell density; shorter survival with higher adjacent-lung clonality.

With respect to this clone: Its target is unknown.

Only in-frame clones appear in the TCRdb table, and some are missing; sequencing was by immunoSEQ multiplex PCR. Of fewer than 45,000 clones in the sample, around nine tenths are singletons; the top ten hold about 2.6%. The germline V gene has CDR1 SGHKS and CDR2 YYEKEE (reference sequence). CDR3 size: 15 residues. V lost 0 bases and J 7 bases, leaving 16 bases between the germline ends. The source of this sequence is a female donor of 60 years or more with stage I squamous cell lung carcinoma. This sequence joins TRBV5-5 and TRBJ2-5; D is possibly TRBD1 (6 bases). Sample: peripheral blood, taken before any cancer treatment. The CDR3 spells CASSLVTGKGGTQYF. In nucleotides, the CDR3 is TGTGCCAGCAGCTTGGTAACAGGGAAGGGTGGGACCCAGTACTTC.